The present entry profiles one TCR beta chain with its context. Its specificity is not known. V was trimmed by 6 bases and J by 0 bases, leaving 15 bases between them. The germline V gene has CDR1 MNHEY and CDR2 SMNVEV (reference sequence). The CDR3 is 16 amino acids. Sequencing targeted TCR beta in T cells from blood (CD8+ and CD4+). This sample is drawn from a study of CD8 T cells in Susac syndrome. Study-level results: The study recognized that the number of individuals in its TCR sequencing and HLA analysis was relatively small.

Random hexamers primed reverse transcription of about 0.45 to 1 ug RNA. The TCR beta CDR3 was amplified by immunoSEQ multiplex PCR across 54 Vbeta, 13 Jbeta. TCRdb passed the immunoSEQ multiplex PCR reads through MiXCR, listing each CDR3 protein once. The sample includes about 430,000 distinct CDR3 sequences, more than 80% of them seen just once. Sequenced input: CD8+ T cells from PBMCs. This sequence was found in a human donor with multiple sclerosis. The chain couples TRBV27 to TRBJ2-4; possible D gene TRBD2, 6 bases. For the CDR3, the DNA is TGTGCCAGCAGCCCGGGACTCGAACTAGCCAAAAACATTCAGTACTTC. Protein: CASSPGLELAKNIQYF.